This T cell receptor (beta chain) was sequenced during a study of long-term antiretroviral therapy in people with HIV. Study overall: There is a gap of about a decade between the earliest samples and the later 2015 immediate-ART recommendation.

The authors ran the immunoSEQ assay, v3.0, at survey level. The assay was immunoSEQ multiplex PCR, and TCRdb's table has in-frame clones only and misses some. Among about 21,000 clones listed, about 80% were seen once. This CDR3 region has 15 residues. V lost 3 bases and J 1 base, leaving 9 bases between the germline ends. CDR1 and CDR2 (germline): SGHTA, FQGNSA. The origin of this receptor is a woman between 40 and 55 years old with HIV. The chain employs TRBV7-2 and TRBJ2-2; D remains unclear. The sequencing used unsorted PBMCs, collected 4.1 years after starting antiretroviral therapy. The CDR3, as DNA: TGTGCCAGCAGCTTGCAAGGAATGAACACCGGGGAGCTGTTTTTT. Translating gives CASSLQGMNTGELFF.